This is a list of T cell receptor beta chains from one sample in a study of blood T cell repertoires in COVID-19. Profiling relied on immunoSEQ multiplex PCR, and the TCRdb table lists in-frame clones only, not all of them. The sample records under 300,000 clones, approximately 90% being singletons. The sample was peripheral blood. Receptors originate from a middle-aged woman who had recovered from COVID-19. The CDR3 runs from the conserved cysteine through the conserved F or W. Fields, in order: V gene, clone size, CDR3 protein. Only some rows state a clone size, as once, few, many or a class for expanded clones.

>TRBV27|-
CASSPRAQGEKLFF
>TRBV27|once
CASRRQGRNTEAFF
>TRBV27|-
CASRRGGREITQYF
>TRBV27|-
CASTRADEQFF
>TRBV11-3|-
CASSLGGPRAFF
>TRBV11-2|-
CASSTRSYEQYF
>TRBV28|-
CASTLTRGGPGVDEQFF
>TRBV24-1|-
CATSDHYPVTGADGYTF
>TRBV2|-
CASTEGQGNGYTF
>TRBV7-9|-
CASYRLAGASTDTQYF
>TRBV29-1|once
CSVRTGGGNQPQHF
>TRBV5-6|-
CASSFRGTAYEQYF
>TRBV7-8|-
CASSERTSGRNVYF
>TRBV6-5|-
CASSPGQGSSYEQYF
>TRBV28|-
CASSPRQASTDTQYF
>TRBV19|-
CASSIGQGDGETQYF
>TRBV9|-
CASSPIAGGPENEQFF
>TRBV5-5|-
CASSGGVGLGPGSYGYTF
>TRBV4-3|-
CASSQDWTGGWKTQYF
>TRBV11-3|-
CASSFPLGDPATNEKLFF
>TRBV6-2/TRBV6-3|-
CASSYPSPQFF
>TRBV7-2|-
CASSLSGGSISGANVLTF
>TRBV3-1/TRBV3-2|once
CASSHTLPAEKGLEQYF
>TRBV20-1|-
CSAGGPEQYF
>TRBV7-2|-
CASSTRTGDGYTF
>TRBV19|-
CASRRTSGGASTDTQYF
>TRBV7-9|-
CASSTLDRGHEKLFF
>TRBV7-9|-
CASSPGTSVRELFF
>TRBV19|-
CASSIGAGGTDTQYF
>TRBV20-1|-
CSASHGVQPQHF
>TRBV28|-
CASSLYRANQPQHF
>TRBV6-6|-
CAGATQGSYEQYF
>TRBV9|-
CASSRDTYNSPLHF
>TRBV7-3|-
CASSPWGRGVAYNEQFF
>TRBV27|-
CASSLSGVLDTEAFF
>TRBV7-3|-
CASRPDRGDTGELFF
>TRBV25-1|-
CASSGPGTQEGYTF
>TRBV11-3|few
CASSLVSGGSYEQYF
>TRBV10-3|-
CGARQGDYGYTF
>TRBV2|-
CASSGGPGHNEQFF
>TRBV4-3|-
CASSHEWTGGEKLFF
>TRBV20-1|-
CSASLEEQYF
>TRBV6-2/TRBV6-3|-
CASSWLTSANYGYTF
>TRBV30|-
CAWSGRGFTDTQYF
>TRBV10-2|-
CASSGGGGYEQYF
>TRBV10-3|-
CATSPSTDTQYF